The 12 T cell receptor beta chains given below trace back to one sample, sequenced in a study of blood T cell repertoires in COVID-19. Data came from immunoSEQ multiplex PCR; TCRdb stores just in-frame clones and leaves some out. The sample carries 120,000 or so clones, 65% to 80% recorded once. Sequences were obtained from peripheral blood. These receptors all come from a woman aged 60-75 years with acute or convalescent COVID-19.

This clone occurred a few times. In DNA, the CDR3 is TGTGCCAGCAGCCAGGAGGGATTTACACCCCTCCACTTT. Its translation: CASSQEGFTPLHF. V gene TRBV4-2 combines with J gene TRBJ1-6; unclear D gene. This CDR3 has 13 amino acids. The V and J ends lost 3 bases and 11 bases respectively, with 11 bases between them. In germline, CDR1 is LGHNA, CDR2 YNFKEQ.

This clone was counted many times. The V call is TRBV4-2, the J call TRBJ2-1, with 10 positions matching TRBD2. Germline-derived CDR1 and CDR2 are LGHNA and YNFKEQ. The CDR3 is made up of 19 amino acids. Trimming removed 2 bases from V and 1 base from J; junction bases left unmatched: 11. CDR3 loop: CASSQNPTSGVASYNEQFF. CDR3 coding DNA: TGTGCCAGCAGCCAAAACCCTACTAGCGGGGTAGCATCCTACAATGAGCAGTTCTTC.

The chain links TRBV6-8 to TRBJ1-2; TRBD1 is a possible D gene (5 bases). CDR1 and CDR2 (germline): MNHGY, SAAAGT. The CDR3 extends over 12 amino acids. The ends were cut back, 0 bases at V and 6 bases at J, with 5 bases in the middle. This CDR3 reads CASSYSTDGYTF. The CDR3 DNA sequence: TGTGCCAGCAGTTACTCGACAGATGGCTACACCTTC.

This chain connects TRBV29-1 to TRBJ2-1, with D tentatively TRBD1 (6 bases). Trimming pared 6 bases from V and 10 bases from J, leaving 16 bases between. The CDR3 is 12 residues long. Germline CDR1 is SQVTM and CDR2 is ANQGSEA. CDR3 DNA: TGCAGCGTCTCCTTCAGGGGTTACGAGCAGTTCTTC. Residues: CSVSFRGYEQFF.

CDR3 in DNA: TGTGCCAGCAGTGTAGCTAGCGGTTCCTACAATGAGCAGTTCTTC. Translated, it gives CASSVASGSYNEQFF. V is TRBV2 and J is TRBJ2-1; 7 bases line up with TRBD2. CDR1 is SNHLY and CDR2 is FYNNEI in the germline V gene. The CDR3 consists of 15 residues. The J segment lost 1 base and the V segment lost 4 bases, leaving 4 bases of the junction unmatched. The variable domain in full, with the rest retrieved from reference TRBV2 and TRBJ2-1, is EPEVTQTPSHQVTQMGQEVILRCVPISNHLYFYWYRQILGQKVEFLVSFYNNEISEKSEIFDDQFSVERPDGSNFTLKIRSTKLEDSAMYFCASSVASGSYNEQFFGPGTRLTVL.

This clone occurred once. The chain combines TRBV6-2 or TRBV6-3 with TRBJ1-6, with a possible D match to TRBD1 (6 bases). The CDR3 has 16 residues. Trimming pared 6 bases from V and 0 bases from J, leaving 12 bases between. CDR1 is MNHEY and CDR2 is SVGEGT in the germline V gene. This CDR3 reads CASSGDTSSYNSPLHF. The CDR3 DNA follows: TGTGCCAGCAGCGGGGACACGAGCTCCTATAATTCACCCCTCCACTTT.

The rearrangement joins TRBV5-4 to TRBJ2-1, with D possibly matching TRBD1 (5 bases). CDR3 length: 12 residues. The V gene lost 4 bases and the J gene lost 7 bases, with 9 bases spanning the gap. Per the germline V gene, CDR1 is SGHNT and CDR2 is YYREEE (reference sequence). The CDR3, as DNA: TGTGCCAGCAGCCTCGACAGTAATGAGCAGTTCTTC. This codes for CASSLDSNEQFF.

CDR3 DNA: TGCGCCAGCAGCTTGGAACCCACAGGGGGCGCTGGCTACACCTTC. Amino acids: CASSLEPTGGAGYTF. The chain combines TRBV5-1 with TRBJ1-2; 9 bases are shared with TRBD1. CDR1 is SGHRS, CDR2 YFSETQ, per germline. CDR3 length: 15 amino acids. V gave up 0 bases and J gave up 7 bases; unmatched junction bases: 7.

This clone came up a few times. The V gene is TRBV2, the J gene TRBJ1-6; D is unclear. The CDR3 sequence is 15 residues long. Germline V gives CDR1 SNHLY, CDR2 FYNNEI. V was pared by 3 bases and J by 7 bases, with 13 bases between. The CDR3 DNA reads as TGTGCCAGCAGTGAGGCGGAGATTAGCAATTCACCCCTCCACTTT. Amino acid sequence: CASSEAEISNSPLHF.

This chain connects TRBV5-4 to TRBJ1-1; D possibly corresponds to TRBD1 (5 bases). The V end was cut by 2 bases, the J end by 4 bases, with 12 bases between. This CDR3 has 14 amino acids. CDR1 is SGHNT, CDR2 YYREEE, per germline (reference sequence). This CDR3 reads CASSLFQGSTEAFF. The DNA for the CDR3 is TGTGCCAGCAGCTTATTTCAGGGATCCACTGAAGCTTTCTTT.

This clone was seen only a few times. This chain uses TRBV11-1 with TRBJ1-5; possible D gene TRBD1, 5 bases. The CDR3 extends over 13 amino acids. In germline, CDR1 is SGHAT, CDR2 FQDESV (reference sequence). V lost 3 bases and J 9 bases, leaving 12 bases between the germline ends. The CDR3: CASSLTGEGPQHF. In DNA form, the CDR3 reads TGTGCCAGCAGCTTGACGGGGGAAGGGCCCCAGCATTTT.

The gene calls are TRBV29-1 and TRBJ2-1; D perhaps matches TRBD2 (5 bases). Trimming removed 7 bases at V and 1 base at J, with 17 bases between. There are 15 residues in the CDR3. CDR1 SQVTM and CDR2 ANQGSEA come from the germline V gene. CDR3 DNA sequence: TGCAGCGCCCGCCGTGGTCCGGGGTCCTACAATGAGCAGTTCTTC. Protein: CSARRGPGSYNEQFF.